This TCR beta chain comes out of a study of blood T cell repertoires in COVID-19. Overall study context: Acute and convalescent COVID-19 specimens originated in the United States, Italy and Spain. PBMCs, B-cell-depleted T cells, or T cells were the source of the cDNA or gDNA that made up the material.

Original methodology: Scientists estimated how many nucleated cells there were by amplifying reference gene primers. This table comes from immunoSEQ multiplex PCR, and its TCRdb copy is limited to in-frame clones, with some not included. D and trimming come from the DNA, and the V and J calls and clone size come from that table. The sample yields about 87,000 clones, 70% to 90% seen once. V was clipped by 8 bases and J by 9 bases; unmatched bases: 7. Germline V gives CDR1 MNHEY, CDR2 SVGAGI. The CDR3 totals 14 residues. The J gene is TRBJ2-1, the V gene TRBV6-5; 13 positions agree with TRBD2. The sample comprised peripheral blood. This receptor was identified in a man aged 35 to 55 with acute or convalescent COVID-19. The CDR3 coding sequence is TGTGCCAGCGGTAAAAGGACTAGCGGGGGTGAGCAGTTCTTC. This encodes CASGKRTSGGEQFF.